The next 29 T cell receptor beta chains were all read from a single sample in a study of blood T cells in healthy people across ages. Using a J-beta primer mix together with a sample-barcoded 5' primer, a second PCR was run for roughly 6 to 11 cycles. One entry per CDR3 protein results from TCRdb running MiXCR on the 5' RACE reads. The data show hundreds of thousands of distinct CDR3 sequences, about half seen once. The sample comprised blood. The receptors originated from an older woman in good health.

The V and J genes are TRBV7-9 and TRBJ2-1, with 11 bases matching TRBD2. Looked up from germline, CDR1 is SEHNR and CDR2 is FQNEAQ (reference sequence). The V and J ends lost 1 base and 9 bases, in that order; junction bases with no gene match: 5. The CDR3 consists of 15 residues. The CDR3 loop reads CASSLGLAGGVEQFF. The CDR3 region has the DNA TGTGCCAGCAGCTTAGGGCTAGCGGGAGGTGTTGAGCAGTTCTTC.

The V and J genes are TRBV10-3 and TRBJ1-1; 8 nucleotides match TRBD1. The CDR3 runs to 13 residues. Trimming at V came to 2 bases and at J to 5 bases, leaving 1 base not matched to a gene. The germline gives CDR1 ENHRY, CDR2 SYGVKD. The CDR3 region has the DNA TGTGCCATCAGTGAGAGACAGGGGACTGAAGCTTTCTTT. It codes for CAISERQGTEAFF.

The CDR3 region has the DNA TGTGCCAGCAGTTTGAGTACTGGAGGGCAGTACTTC. It is translated as CASSLSTGGQYF. The chain carries TRBV28 and TRBJ2-4; tentative D call: TRBD2 (6 bases). Germline V gene data show CDR1 as MDHEN and CDR2 as SYDVKM. This CDR3 has 12 amino acids. Deletions cut 3 bases from V and 13 bases from J, with 13 bases between. Variable domain in full (rest from reference TRBV28 and TRBJ2-4): DVKVTQSSRYLVKRTGEKVFLECVQDMDHENMFWYRQDPGLGLRLIYFSYDVKMKEKGDIPEGYSVSREKKERFSLILESASTNQTSMYLCASSLSTGGQYFGAGTRLSVL.

This clonotype has at least ten counts. This chain uses TRBV4-3 with TRBJ2-7; 11 nucleotides align to TRBD1. V shed 4 bases, J shed 9 bases, and the junction held 11 bases outside the gene matches. The CDR3 runs 15 residues. Germline CDR1 LGHNA, CDR2 YSLEER. This CDR3 is CASSPVGTGGEGQYF. For the CDR3, the DNA is TGCGCCAGCAGCCCAGTCGGGACAGGGGGGGAAGGGCAGTACTTC.

The chain is built from TRBV7-2 and TRBJ2-4, with 7 bases fitting TRBD2. Judging by the DNA end, TRBJ2-7 fits better; the J call may be wrong. Germline V gene data show CDR1 as SGHTA and CDR2 as FQGNSA. CDR3 length: 15 amino acids. This CDR3 is CASSLSGIGAYEQYF. The CDR3 DNA reads as TGTGCCAGCAGCTTGAGCGGGATCGGCGCCTACGAGCAGTACTTC.

In its sample, this clonotype was seen a few times. The chain combines TRBV7-8 with TRBJ2-4; D gene unclear. Germline V lookup: CDR1 SGHVS, CDR2 FQNEAQ. V dropped 1 base and J dropped 8 bases, with 21 bases sitting between them. The CDR3 spans 17 residues. The CDR3 coding sequence is TGTGCCAGCAGCTTAGGGAACCTGTGGGTCCCCGGAGACATTCAGTACTTC. Its protein is CASSLGNLWVPGDIQYF.

This clonotype was detected only a few times. The V call is TRBV9, the J call TRBJ2-5, with D possibly being TRBD1 or TRBD2 (5 bases each). The CDR3 length is 13 residues. From germline, CDR1 is SGDLS and CDR2 YYNGEE. Trimming shortened V by 3 bases and J by 5 bases, and 11 bases separated the two germline ends. The CDR3 DNA is TGTGCCAGCAGCGCCTCGAGGGGTGAGACCCAGTACTTC. Translated: CASSASRGETQYF.

This clonotype has just a few counts. V and J are TRBV27 and TRBJ1-2, with D hard to call. From germline, CDR1 is MNHEY and CDR2 SMNVEV (reference sequence). The CDR3 covers 15 residues. The V gene lost 2 bases and the J gene lost 0 bases, with 10 bases spanning the gap. CDR3 sequence reads: CASSLGPGTNYGYTF. In nucleotides, the CDR3 is TGTGCCAGCAGTTTAGGTCCGGGAACTAACTATGGCTACACCTTC.

The V gene is TRBV7-3, the J gene TRBJ1-5, with D perhaps TRBD1 (6 bases). V was trimmed by 0 bases and J by 5 bases, leaving 11 bases between them. The CDR3 has 15 residues. Germline CDR1 reads SGHTA; CDR2 reads FQGTGA. CDR3 nucleotides: TGTGCCAGCAGCTTAACCCGGGACAACTATCAGCCCCAGCATTTT. Its protein is CASSLTRDNYQPQHF.

The chain employs TRBV27 and TRBJ1-5, with D perhaps matching TRBD1 (5 bases). The CDR3 is 15 residues long. Germline V gene sequence: CDR1 MNHEY, CDR2 SMNVEV (reference sequence). V lost 8 bases and J 1 base, leaving 15 bases between the germline ends. This chain's CDR3 is CASLKGRKSNQPQHF. As DNA, the CDR3 is TGTGCCAGCCTTAAGGGACGGAAAAGCAATCAGCCCCAGCATTTT.

The gene calls are TRBV10-3 and TRBJ2-7; TRBD2 agrees at 12 bases. CDR1 and CDR2 from the germline V gene are ENHRY and SYGVKD. The V segment lost 2 bases and the J segment 4 bases; nucleotides outside the gene matches: 6. The CDR3 loop spans 16 amino acids. The CDR3 bases are TGTGCCATCAGTGAGACCTCGACTAGCGGGAGTTACGAGCAGTACTTC. Protein sequence: CAISETSTSGSYEQYF.

There are a few counts of this clonotype. The chain recombines TRBV27 with TRBJ1-2; unclear D gene. Germline V gene lookup returns CDR1 MNHEY and CDR2 SMNVEV (reference sequence). V was clipped by 6 bases and J by 0 bases, with 14 bases between them. The CDR3 loop spans 15 amino acids. The CDR3 DNA sequence: TGTGCCAGCAGCCTGGGCGGGAGTCCTAACTATGGCTACACCTTC. Translating it yields CASSLGGSPNYGYTF.

The chain recombines TRBV5-5 with TRBJ2-2; 12 bases are a match to TRBD2. V lost 4 bases and J lost 6; bases outside the gene matches: 7. The CDR3 is 16 residues long. Germline V gives CDR1 SGHKS, CDR2 YYEKEE (reference sequence). The CDR3 region has the DNA TGTGCCAGCAGCCAGATGACTAGCGGGAGTGCCGGGGAGCTGTTTTTT. Its translation: CASSQMTSGSAGELFF.

The chain is built from TRBV20-1 and TRBJ2-1; D may be TRBD1 or TRBD2 (7 bases each). Trimming removed 6 bases from V and 0 bases from J, with 21 bases in between. Germline values: CDR1 DFQATT, CDR2 SNEGSKA (reference sequence). There are 17 residues in the CDR3. CDR3 nucleotides: TGCAGTGCCGCGGGGGCAGGGGGTCACTCCTCCTACAATGAGCAGTTCTTC. It encodes CSAAGAGGHSSYNEQFF.

V usage is TRBV24-1 and J usage is TRBJ2-1; 9 nucleotides agree with TRBD1. Germline values: CDR1 KGHDR, CDR2 SFDVKD. This CDR3 contains 16 residues. V gave up 3 bases and J gave up 2 bases; unmatched junction bases: 4. The CDR3 DNA follows: TGTGCCACCAGTGATCGAAGGACAGGGGCCTACAATGAGCAGTTCTTC. Protein sequence: CATSDRRTGAYNEQFF.

In its sample, this clonotype was seen a few times. The gene calls are TRBV7-2 and TRBJ2-7, with 10 positions matching TRBD2. The junction had 10 bases not matched to a gene; V was cut back by 5 bases and J by 0 bases. CDR1 is SGHTA, CDR2 FQGNSA, per germline. This CDR3 spans 17 amino acids. This CDR3 reads CASSPSGRASISYEQYF. The CDR3 bases are TGTGCCAGCAGCCCCAGCGGGAGGGCCTCGATCTCCTACGAGCAGTACTTC.

The chain uses TRBV4-3 and TRBJ1-2, with no clear D. The CDR3 loop spans 13 amino acids. Germline assignment: CDR1 LGHNA and CDR2 YSLEER. Trimming pared 6 bases from V and 5 bases from J, leaving 13 bases between. CDR3: CASSKNLHYGYTF. CDR3 in DNA: TGCGCCAGCAGTAAAAACCTTCATTATGGCTACACCTTC.

In regard to this clonotype: The junction departs from the called germline gene at one end, perhaps through a read error. The chain combines TRBV15 with TRBJ2-7, with D perhaps given as TRBD1 or TRBD2 (5 bases each). With the DNA end fitting TRBJ2-5 better, the J assignment may be wrong. There are 15 residues in the CDR3. Germline V gene lookup returns CDR1 LNHNV and CDR2 YYDKDF (reference sequence). The CDR3 nucleotides read TGTGCTACCAGCAAAAGAGGTGGGACCGGGGAGACCCAGTACTTC. Translated: CATSKRGGTGETQYF.

This rearrangement joins TRBV20-1 to TRBJ2-3, with D unresolved. CDR3 length equals 18 residues. Germline V lookup: CDR1 DFQATT, CDR2 SNEGSKA (reference sequence). V was pared by 0 bases and J by 2 bases, with 21 bases between. The CDR3 loop reads CSARDPLKDPRNTDTQYF. The CDR3 bases are TGCAGTGCTAGAGATCCCCTAAAGGACCCTAGGAACACAGATACGCAGTATTTT.

The V and J genes are TRBV28 and TRBJ2-7; unclear D gene. The CDR3 loop spans 12 amino acids. CDR1 is MDHEN, CDR2 SYDVKM, per germline. Trimming took 6 bases from V and 0 from J, leaving 6 bases between them. As DNA, the CDR3 is TGTGCCAGCAGAGTCCCCTCCTACGAGCAGTACTTC. This gives the protein CASRVPSYEQYF.

The chain couples TRBV4-3 to TRBJ2-3; D ambiguous. V shed 0 bases and J shed 1 base, with 14 bases lying between them. The germline CDR1 and CDR2 sequences are LGHNA and YSLEER. CDR3 length: 17 residues. The CDR3 protein is CASSQEIGRRGTDTQYF. CDR3 coding DNA: TGCGCCAGCAGCCAAGAAATCGGCCGGCGCGGCACAGATACGCAGTATTTT.

This clonotype was seen just once. The V gene is TRBV20-1, the J gene TRBJ2-3, with TRBD2 matching 8 bases. Losses at the gene ends were 0 bases for V and 0 bases for J; bases not matched to a gene: 2. Germline V gene sequence: CDR1 DFQATT, CDR2 SNEGSKA (reference sequence). This CDR3 spans 15 amino acids. The CDR3 sequence is CSARDASGSTDTQYF. The CDR3 coding sequence is TGCAGTGCTAGAGACGCTAGCGGGAGCACAGATACGCAGTATTTT.

The V gene is TRBV4-2, the J gene TRBJ1-5; D is possibly TRBD1 (5 bases). Per germline, CDR1 LGHNA and CDR2 YNFKEQ. V lost 0 bases and J 0 bases, leaving 15 bases between the germline ends. The CDR3 spans 18 residues. Written as DNA, the CDR3 is TGTGCCAGCAGCCAAGAGTTGGGGCAATGGAATAGCAATCAGCCCCAGCATTTT. Protein: CASSQELGQWNSNQPQHF.

V usage is TRBV7-9 and J usage is TRBJ2-2; tentative D call: TRBD1 (5 bases). The ends were cut back, 3 bases at V and 6 bases at J, with 8 bases in the middle. Per germline, CDR1 SEHNR and CDR2 FQNEAQ (reference sequence). The CDR3 totals 13 residues. The CDR3 loop reads CASSFWGSGELFF. DNA of the CDR3: TGTGCCAGCAGCTTCTGGGGCTCCGGGGAGCTGTTTTTT.

The V gene is TRBV7-8, the J gene TRBJ1-2, with D perhaps matching TRBD1 (5 bases). Trimming took 5 bases from V and 2 from J, leaving 12 bases between them. Germline lookup yields CDR1 SGHVS and CDR2 FQNEAQ. The CDR3 length is 14 residues. The CDR3 loop is CASSVGVGNYGYTF. The CDR3 DNA sequence: TGTGCCAGCAGCGTAGGGGTAGGGAACTATGGCTACACCTTC.

In its sample, this clonotype was seen once. The rearrangement joins TRBV4-1 to TRBJ1-2, with D possibly matching TRBD1 (5 bases). Deletions cut 6 bases from V and 1 base from J, with 15 bases between. Germline V gene data show CDR1 as MGHRA and CDR2 as YSYEKL. The CDR3 totals 15 residues. CDR3 DNA sequence: TGCGCCAGCAGACCCAGGGAATGGGGTAACTATGGCTACACCTTC. Translated: CASRPREWGNYGYTF.

This chain joins TRBV20-1 and TRBJ2-3; no firm D call. Trimming left V 7 bases short and J 6 bases short, with 23 bases between. The germline CDR1 and CDR2 sequences are DFQATT and SNEGSKA (reference sequence). This CDR3 spans 15 amino acids. In DNA, the CDR3 is TGCAGTGTTGCCCCATCCCCGGACCACATGGATACGCAGTATTTT. Protein product: CSVAPSPDHMDTQYF.

The J gene is TRBJ2-7, the V gene TRBV10-3; D uncertain. V lost 10 bases and J lost 0, with 13 bases in between. The CDR3 covers 13 residues. The V gene's germline CDR1 is ENHRY and CDR2 SYGVKD. The CDR3 DNA reads TGTGCCACCTTCCAGACGGACTCCTACGAGCAGTACTTC. Its protein is CATFQTDSYEQYF.

This clonotype was found a few times. The chain employs TRBV5-1 and TRBJ2-2; D is possibly TRBD1 (6 bases). The V end was cut by 0 bases, the J end by 2 bases, with 8 bases between. The CDR3 is 15 amino acids. Germline V gene sequence: CDR1 SGHRS, CDR2 YFSETQ. CDR3 loop: CASSLEQGNTGELFF. CDR3 DNA: TGCGCCAGCAGCTTGGAACAGGGTAACACCGGGGAGCTGTTTTTT. Variable domain in full (rest from reference TRBV5-1 and TRBJ2-2): KAGVTQTPRYLIKTRGQQVTLSCSPISGHRSVSWYQQTPGQGLQFLFEYFSETQRNKGNFPGRFSGRQFSNSRSEMNVSTLELGDSALYLCASSLEQGNTGELFFGEGSRLTVL.